The rows below give T cell receptor beta chains drawn from one sample of a study of Ad26.COV2.S vaccination and SARS-CoV-2 variants. This table comes from immunoSEQ multiplex PCR, and its TCRdb copy is limited to in-frame clones, with some not included. The data contain about 440,000 clones, 90% of them singletons. The sample was peripheral blood, taken in a trial of Ad26.COV2.S vaccine versus placebo. Receptors were obtained from a person aged 18-65 years who received the Ad26.COV2.S COVID-19 vaccine or a placebo. CDR3s include the opening cysteine and the closing phenylalanine or tryptophan. The order of the fields is J gene, V gene, clone size, D gene, CDR3 DNA, CDR3 protein. D genes are given only for firm matches. A row's size may be missing; if present it is once, few, many or a size class.

j_gene: TRBJ2-5
v_gene: TRBV9
abundance: NA
d_gene: TRBD2
CDR3nt: TGTGCCAGCAGCGGACTAGCGGGATGGGAGACCCAGTACTTC
CDR3aa: CASSGLAGWETQYF

j_gene: TRBJ2-1
v_gene: TRBV15
abundance: NA
d_gene: TRBD2
CDR3nt: TGTGCCACCAGCGGAGCCTTAGCGGGAGGCAATGAGCAGTTCTTC
CDR3aa: CATSGALAGGNEQFF

j_gene: TRBJ2-1
v_gene: TRBV7-6
abundance: NA
d_gene: NA
CDR3nt: TGTGCCAGCAGCACCACAGGGCCGGCATACAATGAGCAGTTCTTC
CDR3aa: CASSTTGPAYNEQFF

j_gene: TRBJ1-5
v_gene: TRBV6-2/TRBV6-3
abundance: NA
d_gene: NA
CDR3nt: TGTGCCAGCAGTTACATCCTTCAGGGGAATCAGCCCCAGCATTTT
CDR3aa: CASSYILQGNQPQHF

j_gene: TRBJ2-5
v_gene: TRBV11-2
abundance: NA
d_gene: TRBD1
CDR3nt: TGTGCCAGCAGCTGGGACAGGGGATCCCAAGAGACCCAGTACTTC
CDR3aa: CASSWDRGSQETQYF

j_gene: TRBJ2-7
v_gene: TRBV6-5
abundance: NA
d_gene: NA
CDR3nt: TGTGCCAGCAGTTCAAACCCGTTGGGAGTTGGCGAGCAGTACTTC
CDR3aa: CASSSNPLGVGEQYF

j_gene: TRBJ2-6
v_gene: TRBV9
abundance: NA
d_gene: NA
CDR3nt: TGTGCCAGCAGCGTAGCGAAGGCTGGGGCCAACGTCCTGACTTTC
CDR3aa: CASSVAKAGANVLTF

j_gene: TRBJ2-1
v_gene: TRBV29-1
abundance: NA
d_gene: TRBD1
CDR3nt: TGCAGCGCAAATCCGGGACAGGGGGCCGCCGAGCAGTTCTTC
CDR3aa: CSANPGQGAAEQFF

j_gene: TRBJ1-1
v_gene: TRBV18
abundance: NA
d_gene: TRBD1
CDR3nt: TGTGCCAGCTCCCCATCGACAGGGGACACTGAAGCTTTCTTT
CDR3aa: CASSPSTGDTEAFF

j_gene: TRBJ2-1
v_gene: TRBV5-1
abundance: NA
d_gene: TRBD2
CDR3nt: TGCGCCAGCAGTTTACCTAGCGGGGCCTACAATGAGCAGTTCTTC
CDR3aa: CASSLPSGAYNEQFF

j_gene: TRBJ2-5
v_gene: TRBV2
abundance: NA
d_gene: NA
CDR3nt: TGTGCCAGCAGGGGGGGCGGGCAAGAGACCCAGTACTTC
CDR3aa: CASRGGGQETQYF

j_gene: TRBJ2-7
v_gene: TRBV2
abundance: NA
d_gene: NA
CDR3nt: TGTGCCAGCCCTAAGACGACAGAGAACTACGAGCAGTACTTC
CDR3aa: CASPKTTENYEQYF

j_gene: TRBJ1-1
v_gene: TRBV7-9
abundance: NA
d_gene: NA
CDR3nt: TGTGCCAGCAGCTTATTATCGAGGGAATCAGAAGCTTTCTTT
CDR3aa: CASSLLSRESEAFF

j_gene: TRBJ2-7
v_gene: TRBV5-1
abundance: NA
d_gene: TRBD2
CDR3nt: TGCGCCAGCAGGCGGGAGGCACGCCTGGGGGAGCAGTACTTC
CDR3aa: CASRREARLGEQYF

j_gene: TRBJ1-4
v_gene: TRBV9
abundance: few
d_gene: NA
CDR3nt: TGTGCCAGCAGCGTAGAGGGTAGGACTAATGAAAAACTGTTTTTT
CDR3aa: CASSVEGRTNEKLFF

j_gene: TRBJ1-1
v_gene: TRBV14
abundance: NA
d_gene: NA
CDR3nt: TGTGCCAGCAGCGTCCTGGCAGACACTGAAGCTTTCTTT
CDR3aa: CASSVLADTEAFF

j_gene: TRBJ2-2
v_gene: TRBV29-1
abundance: NA
d_gene: TRBD1
CDR3nt: TGCAGCGTGATGACAGGGGGCACCGGGGAGCTGTTTTTT
CDR3aa: CSVMTGGTGELFF

j_gene: TRBJ2-7
v_gene: TRBV7-2
abundance: NA
d_gene: TRBD2
CDR3nt: TGTGCCAGCAGCTTAGGACTAGCGGCCTCCTACGAGCAGTACTTC
CDR3aa: CASSLGLAASYEQYF

j_gene: TRBJ2-7
v_gene: TRBV10-3
abundance: NA
d_gene: TRBD2
CDR3nt: TGTGCCATCACTAGCGGGAGCTCCTACGAGCAGTACTTC
CDR3aa: CAITSGSSYEQYF

j_gene: TRBJ2-2
v_gene: TRBV12-5
abundance: NA
d_gene: TRBD2
CDR3nt: TGTGCTAGTGGTTTGCTAGCGGGAGTGACCGGGGAGCTGTTTTTT
CDR3aa: CASGLLAGVTGELFF

j_gene: TRBJ2-3
v_gene: TRBV5-1
abundance: NA
d_gene: NA
CDR3nt: TGCGCCAGCAGCTTGGCCCCAGGTGAGGGGACAGATACGCAGTATTTT
CDR3aa: CASSLAPGEGTDTQYF

j_gene: TRBJ2-1
v_gene: TRBV7-9
abundance: NA
d_gene: NA
CDR3nt: TGTGCCAGCAGCTTACCGGAGGGATACGGTGAGCAGTTCTTC
CDR3aa: CASSLPEGYGEQFF

j_gene: TRBJ1-5
v_gene: TRBV24-1
abundance: NA
d_gene: TRBD1
CDR3nt: TGTGCCACCAGACCCCGCCCTGGACAGGGGATAAATCAGCCCCAGCATTTT
CDR3aa: CATRPRPGQGINQPQHF

j_gene: TRBJ2-3
v_gene: TRBV5-1
abundance: NA
d_gene: TRBD2
CDR3nt: TGCGCCAGCAGCTTGGCCAAGGTGGCTAGCGGGAGCACAGATACGCAGTATTTT
CDR3aa: CASSLAKVASGSTDTQYF

j_gene: TRBJ2-1
v_gene: TRBV7-3
abundance: NA
d_gene: TRBD2
CDR3nt: TGTGCCAGCAGCTTAACCCGGGCTAGCGGCAATGAGCAGTTCTTC
CDR3aa: CASSLTRASGNEQFF

j_gene: TRBJ2-7
v_gene: TRBV28
abundance: NA
d_gene: TRBD2
CDR3nt: TGTGCCAGCAGCCTGGCGGGAGGCTCCTACGAGCAGTACTTC
CDR3aa: CASSLAGGSYEQYF

j_gene: TRBJ2-2
v_gene: TRBV5-1
abundance: NA
d_gene: NA
CDR3nt: TGCGCCAGCAGCTTAGGGGAGCACGGGGAGCTGTTTTTT
CDR3aa: CASSLGEHGELFF

j_gene: TRBJ2-2
v_gene: TRBV18
abundance: few
d_gene: NA
CDR3nt: TGTGCCAGCTCACCACAACAGGGTGCGAACACCGGGGAGCTGTTTTTT
CDR3aa: CASSPQQGANTGELFF

j_gene: TRBJ1-5
v_gene: TRBV19
abundance: NA
d_gene: NA
CDR3nt: TGTGCCAGTAGAGACAGAAGTTATAGCAATCAGCCCCAGCATTTT
CDR3aa: CASRDRSYSNQPQHF

j_gene: TRBJ2-7
v_gene: TRBV19
abundance: NA
d_gene: TRBD1
CDR3nt: TGTGCCAGTAGTTTGGACAGGGGGTCCTACGAGCAGTACTTC
CDR3aa: CASSLDRGSYEQYF

j_gene: TRBJ2-1
v_gene: TRBV2
abundance: NA
d_gene: TRBD2
CDR3nt: TGTGCCAGCACCTCCAGGCTAGCGGGAGGAGAAGAGCAGTTCTTC
CDR3aa: CASTSRLAGGEEQFF

j_gene: TRBJ2-4
v_gene: TRBV2
abundance: NA
d_gene: NA
CDR3nt: TGTGCCAGCACTGGAATTGGTGGCAGGGGAGGGAACATTCAGTACTTC
CDR3aa: CASTGIGGRGGNIQYF

j_gene: TRBJ1-5
v_gene: TRBV2
abundance: NA
d_gene: NA
CDR3nt: TGTGCCAGCAGTGCCAGGGGCAATCAGCCCCAGCATTTT
CDR3aa: CASSARGNQPQHF

j_gene: TRBJ2-3
v_gene: TRBV28
abundance: NA
d_gene: TRBD2
CDR3nt: TGTGCCAGCAGTGTACCGGGACTAGCGGGATGGGGCACAGATACGCAGTATTTT
CDR3aa: CASSVPGLAGWGTDTQYF

j_gene: TRBJ2-1
v_gene: TRBV9
abundance: NA
d_gene: TRBD2
CDR3nt: TGTGCCAGCAGCGTAGCCCCCGGGACTAGCGGGAATGAGCAGTTCTTC
CDR3aa: CASSVAPGTSGNEQFF

j_gene: TRBJ2-7
v_gene: TRBV4-3
abundance: NA
d_gene: NA
CDR3nt: TGCGCCAGCAGCCAATCCCGGACTGGATCCTACGAGCAGTACTTC
CDR3aa: CASSQSRTGSYEQYF

j_gene: TRBJ1-1
v_gene: TRBV19
abundance: NA
d_gene: NA
CDR3nt: TGTGCCAGTAGTTTCACAGGCTTATGGACTGAAGCTTTCTTT
CDR3aa: CASSFTGLWTEAFF

j_gene: TRBJ2-7
v_gene: TRBV23-1
abundance: NA
d_gene: NA
CDR3nt: TGCGCCAGCAGTACCCGGGACCGCAGATCGGACGAGCAGTACTTC
CDR3aa: CASSTRDRRSDEQYF

j_gene: TRBJ1-4
v_gene: TRBV28
abundance: once
d_gene: TRBD1
CDR3nt: TGTGCCAGCACCACAGGGGGAGTAGAACTGTTTTTT
CDR3aa: CASTTGGVELFF

j_gene: TRBJ2-1
v_gene: TRBV20-1
abundance: NA
d_gene: TRBD2
CDR3nt: TGCAGTGCTAGTGCGGTGCTAGCGGGGAACAATGAGCAGTTCTTC
CDR3aa: CSASAVLAGNNEQFF

j_gene: TRBJ2-1
v_gene: TRBV7-8
abundance: NA
d_gene: NA
CDR3nt: TGTGCCAGCAGCCGAGTAAACGGGACTGAGTCCCATGAGCAGTTCTTC
CDR3aa: CASSRVNGTESHEQFF

j_gene: TRBJ2-7
v_gene: TRBV7-2
abundance: NA
d_gene: TRBD2
CDR3nt: TGTGCCAGCAGCTCGGCGGGGGTTGGGGCCTACGAGCAGTACTTC
CDR3aa: CASSSAGVGAYEQYF

j_gene: TRBJ2-7
v_gene: TRBV7-2
abundance: NA
d_gene: NA
CDR3nt: TGTGCCAGCAGCTTAGCCGGCAATTCCTACGAGCAGTACTTC
CDR3aa: CASSLAGNSYEQYF

j_gene: TRBJ1-1
v_gene: TRBV21-1
abundance: NA
d_gene: NA
CDR3nt: TGTGCCAGCAACCATTCCTTCGGGACAGGGGATACTGAAGCTTTCTTT
CDR3aa: CASNHSFGTGDTEAFF

j_gene: TRBJ2-5
v_gene: TRBV19
abundance: NA
d_gene: NA
CDR3nt: TGTGCCAGTAGTATAGGGGGCGCAGAGACCCAGTACTTC
CDR3aa: CASSIGGAETQYF

j_gene: TRBJ2-1
v_gene: TRBV6-2/TRBV6-3
abundance: NA
d_gene: NA
CDR3nt: TGTGCCAGCAGTTACTCGTTAGCGGTTCTCTACAATGAGCAGTTCTTC
CDR3aa: CASSYSLAVLYNEQFF

j_gene: TRBJ2-3
v_gene: TRBV4-1
abundance: NA
d_gene: NA
CDR3nt: TGCGCCAGCAGCCAAATCGGGGTTAGTTCGGATACGCAGTATTTT
CDR3aa: CASSQIGVSSDTQYF

j_gene: TRBJ2-1
v_gene: TRBV11-2
abundance: NA
d_gene: NA
CDR3nt: TGTGCCAGCAGCTATGGGTATGAGCAGTTCTTC
CDR3aa: CASSYGYEQFF